This is a list of T cell receptor beta chains from one sample in a study of blood T cells in healthy people across ages. TCRdb redid the calling of the 5' RACE reads with MiXCR, one entry per CDR3 protein. The table shows 1.5 million to 2 million distinct CDR3 sequences, with 28% occurring only once. Sequences were obtained from blood. The receptors here all came from a woman aged 30 to 39 in good health. Each CDR3 is given with its conserved first and last residue. The D gene is left open where the match is weak. Not all rows give a size; the values are once, few, many and, for expanded clones, a class.

v_call	j_call	d_call	clone_size	cdr3_length	cdr3_nt	cdr3_aa
TRBV20-1	TRBJ1-2	.	few	13	TGCAGTGCCCCCGAGGGCCTGGAGAGGGGCTACACCTTC	CSAPEGLERGYTF
TRBV29-1	TRBJ1-2	.	.	14	TGCAGCGTTGAAGCCCCAGAAGCTCCCTATGGCTACACCTTC	CSVEAPEAPYGYTF
TRBV3-1	TRBJ2-1	TRBD2	few	17	TGTGCCAGCAGCCAAGATTCAGCGGGGGGGCCAGGAGAGACCCAGTTCTTC	CASSQDSAGGPGETQFF
TRBV7-2	TRBJ2-7	TRBD2	.	15	TGTGCCAGCAGCCAGAGCGGGGCCCTTTCCTACGAGCAGTACTTC	CASSQSGALSYEQYF
TRBV12-3/TRBV12-4	TRBJ1-2	.	many	15	TGTGCCAGCAGCCTTGGTACGGGTCCTAACTATGGCTACACCTTC	CASSLGTGPNYGYTF
TRBV7-3	TRBJ2-1	.	many	15	TGTGCCAGCAGCTTAACCGGTAGCGGCTACAATGAGCAGTTCTTC	CASSLTGSGYNEQFF
TRBV14	TRBJ1-2	.	few	13	TGTGCCAGCAGCCCCCGCCCTTGGGAAGGCTACACCTTC	CASSPRPWEGYTF
TRBV20-1	TRBJ2-3	TRBD2	.	14	TGCAGTGCTAGAGGGGCGGGGGGATCAGATACGCAGTATTTT	CSARGAGGSDTQYF
TRBV20-1	TRBJ1-5	TRBD1	.	16	TGCAGTGCCCGGACAGGGGAAGTACCAAGCAATCAGCCCCAGCATTTT	CSARTGEVPSNQPQHF
TRBV12-3/TRBV12-4	TRBJ2-7	.	many	10	TGTGCCAGCGGTAAATACGAGCAGTACTTC	CASGKYEQYF
TRBV12-3/TRBV12-4	TRBJ1-2	.	.	14	TGTGCCAGCAGTACAACCCCGGGCCCCTATGGCTACACCTTC	CASSTTPGPYGYTF
TRBV6-1	TRBJ2-4	.	few	14	TGTGCCAGCAGTGAACCTCAGGGTTTCCTTCCGCAGTACTTC	CASSEPQGFLPQYF
TRBV27	TRBJ1-4	.	few	15	TGTGCCAGCAGTTCTACGGGAGTGAGGGATGAAAAACTGTTTTTT	CASSSTGVRDEKLFF
TRBV7-7	TRBJ2-5	TRBD2	many	15	TGTGCCAGCAGCTACGAGCGGGGGGCACAAGAGACCCAGTACTTC	CASSYERGAQETQYF
TRBV5-1	TRBJ2-7	TRBD1	.	15	TGCGCCAGCAGCCCCTCGGACAGGGGGCGGCGTGAGCAGTACTTC	CASSPSDRGRREQYF
TRBV12-3/TRBV12-4	TRBJ2-5	.	many	13	TGTGCCAGCAGCCCCGCGGGGCAAGAGACCCAGTACTTC	CASSPAGQETQYF
TRBV20-1	TRBJ2-1	.	many	14	TGCAGTGCTAGTTTCAGGGCCTCCTACAATGAGCAGTTCTTC	CSASFRASYNEQFF
TRBV5-1	TRBJ2-7	TRBD2	.	17	TGCGCCAGCAGCTTGGCCCTAGCGGGGCGATCCTCCTACGAGCAGTACTTC	CASSLALAGRSSYEQYF
TRBV6-5	TRBJ1-2	.	few	14	TGTGCCAGCAGTTATGGGGACCTTAACTATGGCTACACCTTC	CASSYGDLNYGYTF
TRBV20-1	TRBJ2-7	.	few	14	TGCAGTGCTAGACCCCCTGGGGCCAACTACGAGCAGTACTTC	CSARPPGANYEQYF
TRBV12-3/TRBV12-4	TRBJ2-3	.	.	13	TGTGCCAGCAGTTTTCACCGGACAGATACGCAGTATTTT	CASSFHRTDTQYF
TRBV7-2	TRBJ2-2	.	few	15	TGTGCCAGCAGCCGTAGCGGAGGGGGAACCGGGGAGCTGTTTTTT	CASSRSGGGTGELFF
TRBV24-1	TRBJ2-5	.	.	13	TGTGCCACCAAGGGGGACACCCAAGAGACCCAGTACTTC	CATKGDTQETQYF
TRBV18	TRBJ2-1	TRBD1	.	12	TGTGCCAACTCACGACAGGGAAATGAGCAGTTCTTC	CANSRQGNEQFF
TRBV6-2/TRBV6-3	TRBJ1-3	.	.	17	TGTGCCAGCAGTCCCAACTTTACAGGATCGCGGGGAAACACCATATATTTT	CASSPNFTGSRGNTIYF
TRBV12-5	TRBJ2-7	.	.	13	TGTGCTAGTGGCCCCAGGGACCGCTACGAGCAGTACTTC	CASGPRDRYEQYF
TRBV29-1	TRBJ2-3	TRBD1	once	15	TGCAGCGTTGTGAGGCAAGGGGGCAGCACAGATACGCAGTATTTT	CSVVRQGGSTDTQYF
TRBV20-1	TRBJ1-1	.	.	13	TGCAGTGCTGCCCAGGACTGGGAAAAGGAGGCTTTCTTT	CSAAQDWEKEAFF
TRBV5-1	TRBJ2-1	TRBD2	.	14	TGCGCCAGCAGATACGGGGGGGCCGGAAATGAGCAGTTCTTC	CASRYGGAGNEQFF
TRBV6-2/TRBV6-3	TRBJ1-5	.	many	17	TGTGCCAGCAGTTACTCGAGTAGTAAGATGGGGAATCAGCCCCAGCATTTT	CASSYSSSKMGNQPQHF
TRBV2	TRBJ2-7	TRBD1	.	15	TGTGCCAGCTCGTTGGCGGGACAGGGCGTCTACGAGCAGTACTTC	CASSLAGQGVYEQYF
TRBV6-6	TRBJ1-5	TRBD1	few	17	TGTGCCAGCAGTTACTCGAGGGGGCAGGGGAGGGATCAGCCCCAGCATTTT	CASSYSRGQGRDQPQHF
TRBV20-1	TRBJ1-1	.	.	13	TGCAGTGCTAGAGATCTGTACGAAACCCAAGCTTTCTTT	CSARDLYETQAFF
TRBV11-2	TRBJ2-6	TRBD1	.	18	TGTGCCAGCAGCCAACCCGGGACAGGGATCTCTGGGGCCAACGTCCTGACTTTC	CASSQPGTGISGANVLTF
TRBV7-2	TRBJ2-3	TRBD1	few	15	TGTGCCAGCAACGCCGGGACAGGGGGACTGGGTACGCAGTATTTT	CASNAGTGGLGTQYF
TRBV4-1	TRBJ2-4	.	.	17	TGCGCCAGCAGCCCCCGAGGAGGGACGAACCCGGGAAACATTCAGTACTTC	CASSPRGGTNPGNIQYF
TRBV20-1	TRBJ2-3	TRBD1	.	15	TGCAGTGCTAGAGCGGGGACAGGCCTCACAGATACGCAGTATTTT	CSARAGTGLTDTQYF
TRBV15	TRBJ2-4	.	.	12	TGTGCCACCAGCAGAGCGGGCAATGAGCAGTACTTC	CATSRAGNEQYF
TRBV7-2	TRBJ2-5	.	many	15	TGTGCCAGCAGCTTAATCCCCTACGGGACCCATCCTTTGTACTTC	CASSLIPYGTHPLYF
TRBV6-1	TRBJ1-2	TRBD1	.	15	TGTGCCAGCAGTACCGGGACAGGGGGCTACTATGGCTACACCTTC	CASSTGTGGYYGYTF
TRBV5-1	TRBJ2-3	.	many	15	TGCGCCAGCAGCTTACAGGGAGGCTACACAGATACGCAGTATTTT	CASSLQGGYTDTQYF
TRBV6-2/TRBV6-3	TRBJ2-7	TRBD1	.	14	TGTGCCAGCAGTAGCGACGGGACAGCCTACGAGCAGTACTTC	CASSSDGTAYEQYF
TRBV29-1	TRBJ2-5	.	many	14	TGCAGCGTTGAAGGTGTCAGGAGTAAAGAGACCCAGTACTTC	CSVEGVRSKETQYF
TRBV30	TRBJ1-2	.	few	14	TGTGCCTGGGCCCACTTCGAGGGCTCGAGCGGCTACACCTTC	CAWAHFEGSSGYTF
TRBV5-1	TRBJ2-3	.	few	16	TGCGCCAGCAGCACCCGTAGGGCGGAGAGCACAGATACGCAGTATTTT	CASSTRRAESTDTQYF
TRBV6-1	TRBJ2-1	.	.	14	TGTGCCAGCAGTGGGGACTGGGGGACCAATGAGCAGTTCTTC	CASSGDWGTNEQFF
TRBV7-2	TRBJ2-5	TRBD2	.	15	TGTGCCAGCAGCACACTAGCGGGGGGATTTGAGACCCAGTACTTC	CASSTLAGGFETQYF
TRBV7-8	TRBJ1-2	TRBD1	many	13	TGTGCCAGCAGCTTTACAGGGGGGGGTGGCTACACCTTC	CASSFTGGGGYTF
TRBV30	TRBJ2-2	.	once	13	TGTGCCTGGAGCCGGTTGGGCACCGGGGAGCTGTTTTTT	CAWSRLGTGELFF
TRBV7-9	TRBJ2-1	.	few	14	TGTGCCAGCAGCTTAGCGGCCGCTGGGAATGAGCAGTTCTTC	CASSLAAAGNEQFF
TRBV5-1	TRBJ2-3	.	.	14	TGCGCCAGCAGCTTGGGCGGGTATGGAGATACGCAGTATTTT	CASSLGGYGDTQYF
TRBV20-1	TRBJ2-1	TRBD2	.	14	TGCAGTGCTTCTTTAGCGGGAGGATCAAATGAGCAGTTCTTC	CSASLAGGSNEQFF
TRBV12-5	TRBJ2-1	.	.	14	TGTGCTAGTGGCCAGACGCCCCCCTACAATGAGCAGTTCTTC	CASGQTPPYNEQFF
TRBV2	TRBJ2-5	.	few	14	TGTGCCAGCAGTGTGCTAGCCCCTCAAGAGACCCAGTACTTC	CASSVLAPQETQYF
TRBV7-2	TRBJ2-3	TRBD1	many	15	TGTGCCAGCAGCTCCGAAGGGACAGGGAAGAATACGCAGTATTTT	CASSSEGTGKNTQYF
TRBV28	TRBJ1-2	.	.	12	TGTGCCAGCAGGACGACAGGACGAGGCTACACCTTC	CASRTTGRGYTF
TRBV5-1	TRBJ2-3	TRBD1	.	15	TGCGCCAGCAGCTTGGACAGGGGACACACAGATACGCAGTATTTT	CASSLDRGHTDTQYF
TRBV7-3	TRBJ2-5	.	.	14	TGTGCCAGCAGGACGGACTCAACCGGCGGGACCCAGTACTTC	CASRTDSTGGTQYF
TRBV7-9	TRBJ2-3	.	few	17	TGTGCCAGCAGCTTACACCGGAGCAGTGGGGGCACAGATACGCAGTATTTT	CASSLHRSSGGTDTQYF
TRBV18	TRBJ2-1	TRBD1	once	15	TGTGCCAGCTCACCATCGGGACAGCTGAACAATGAGCAGTTCTTC	CASSPSGQLNNEQFF